This T cell receptor (beta chain) was identified during a study of blood T cell repertoires in COVID-19. CDR1 and CDR2 (germline): SGHDT, YYEEEE. CDR3 length: 15 amino acids. With 2 bases clipped from V and 8 bases from J, the junction kept 12 bases outside the gene matches. TCRdb keeps only in-frame clones here, not all; method: immunoSEQ multiplex PCR. Of 330,000 or so clones detected, roughly nine tenths appear once; the ten largest clones hold 3%. The TCR comes from a woman aged 30 to 39 who had recovered from COVID-19. The specimen was PBMCs or T cells enriched from blood (not recorded which). The chain joins TRBV5-6 to TRBJ1-2; 7 bases agree with TRBD1. The CDR3 bases are TGTGCCAGCAGCTTTGAGGCAAGGGGGCTGAGGGGCTACACCTTC. Translated: CASSFEARGLRGYTF.